The next 10 T cell receptor beta chains were all read from a single sample in a study of blood T cell repertoires in COVID-19. The data were produced by immunoSEQ multiplex PCR, yet TCRdb's version contains in-frame clones alone and is incomplete. The sample contains approximately 170,000 clones, about 81% of which appear only once. The sample comprised peripheral blood. The receptors here all came from a woman aged 80 or over with acute or convalescent COVID-19.

J is TRBJ1-1 and V is TRBV6-5; D is unclear. The germline V gene has CDR1 MNHEY and CDR2 SVGAGI. V was trimmed by 6 bases and J by 1 base, leaving 6 bases between them. This CDR3 has 12 amino acids. This chain's CDR3 is CASRLGNTEAFF. CDR3 DNA sequence: TGTGCCAGCAGACTTGGGAACACTGAAGCTTTCTTT.

The gene calls are TRBV5-3 and TRBJ2-2, with TRBD2 matching over 16 bases. TRBV5-3 is given ORF status, its function remaining uncertain. J lost 4 bases, V lost 4 bases, and 7 bases had no gene match. CDR3 size: 18 residues. For the CDR3, the DNA is TGTGCCAGAAGCCACGGGACTAGCGGGAGGGCGGCCACCGGGGAGCTGTTTTTT. Its protein is CARSHGTSGRAATGELFF.

In regard to this clone: Additional DNA sequences in this sample encode the identical CDR3. The J gene is TRBJ2-3, the V gene TRBV5-6; the match to TRBD1 covers 7 bases. V was clipped by 7 bases and J by 1 base; unmatched bases: 9. Germline assignment: CDR1 SGHDT and CDR2 YYEEEE. The CDR3 totals 15 residues. In DNA, the CDR3 is TGTGCCAGCTCAGGGAACAGGGGTGGCACAGATACGCAGTATTTT. Protein product: CASSGNRGGTDTQYF.

The chain links TRBV9 to TRBJ1-3; possible D gene TRBD1, 5 bases. The germline V gene has CDR1 SGDLS and CDR2 YYNGEE. CDR3 length: 17 amino acids. V lost 4 bases and J lost 2, with 19 bases in between. CDR3 residues: CASSPLGRVGTGNTIYF. In DNA form, the CDR3 reads TGTGCCAGCAGCCCCCTCGGCAGGGTGGGGACTGGAAACACCATATATTTT.

V and J are TRBV6-1 and TRBJ2-6; possibly TRBD2 for D (5 bases). Trimming left V 3 bases short and J 4 bases short, with 7 bases between. Looked up from germline, CDR1 is MNHNS and CDR2 is SASEGT. This CDR3 is 14 amino acids long. The CDR3, as DNA: TGTGCCAGCAGTGACGGGGTCGGGGCCAACGTCCTGACTTTC. The encoded protein is CASSDGVGANVLTF.

The chain links TRBV19 to TRBJ2-7; the match to TRBD1 covers 10 bases. The CDR3 length is 15 residues. V gave up 3 bases and J gave up 5 bases; unmatched junction bases: 7. Germline CDR1 and CDR2: LNHDA and SQIVND (reference sequence). For the CDR3, the DNA is TGTGCCAGTAGTATCCCCGGACAGGGGGTCGACGAGCAGTACTTC. It specifies CASSIPGQGVDEQYF. Looking up the rest from reference TRBV19 and TRBJ2-7 gives the full variable domain: DGGITQSPKYLFRKEGQNVTLSCEQNLNHDAMYWYRQDPGQGLRLIYYSQIVNDFQKGDIAEGYSVSREKKESFPLTVTSAQKNPTAFYLCASSIPGQGVDEQYFGPGTRLTVT.

This clone was recorded once. The chain couples TRBV6-5 to TRBJ1-4, with TRBD1 matching 9 bases. Trimming took 0 bases from V and 8 from J; bases not matched to a gene: 4. Germline V gene sequence: CDR1 MNHEY, CDR2 SVGAGI. The CDR3 covers 15 residues. The CDR3 region is CASSYSWTGVEKLFF. The CDR3 DNA sequence: TGTGCCAGCAGTTACTCGTGGACAGGGGTGGAAAAACTGTTTTTT.

This clone was counted between two and nine times. This chain connects TRBV7-3 to TRBJ2-1; perhaps TRBD2 as D (7 bases). Between the trimmed V and J ends, which lost 5 bases and 7 bases, there was a span of 21 bases. This CDR3 comprises 16 residues. Germline-derived CDR1 and CDR2 are SGHTA and FQGTGA. The CDR3 bases are TGTGCCAGCAGCCCTACTAGAGGGGGGGGATATAATGAGCAGTTCTTC. It codes for CASSPTRGGGYNEQFF.

This clone has a count of ten or more. This chain links TRBV5-4 with TRBJ2-3, with a possible D match to TRBD1 (6 bases). This CDR3 region has 13 residues. The V gene lost 3 bases and the J gene lost 5 bases, with 10 bases spanning the gap. CDR1 SGHNT and CDR2 YYREEE come from the germline V gene (reference sequence). The CDR3 region has the DNA TGTGCCAGCAGCTCACAGACAGGAGATACGCAGTATTTT. Translation: CASSSQTGDTQYF. Combining the CDR3 with reference TRBV5-4 and TRBJ2-3 gives the whole variable domain ETGVTQSPTHLIKTRGQQVTLRCSSQSGHNTVSWYQQALGQGPQFIFQYYREEENGRGNFPPRFSGLQFPNYSSELNVNALELDDSALYLCASSSQTGDTQYFGPGTRLTVL.

The chain uses TRBV3-1 (or the pseudogene TRBV3-2) and TRBJ1-1; no clear D. Germline CDR1 and CDR2: LGHDT and YNNKEL (reference sequence). This CDR3 spans 11 amino acids. The V end lost 7 bases, the J end lost 7 bases, and 10 bases lay between the germline ends. The CDR3 coding sequence is TGTGCCAGCATCGGAGGAGGTGAAGCTTTCTTT. Protein product: CASIGGGEAFF.